This T cell receptor (beta chain) was obtained from a study of blood T cell repertoires in COVID-19. Study overall: Whether acute or convalescent, the COVID-19 samples came from the United States, Italy and Spain.

Patients from Seattle were sampled longitudinally, starting during active infection. In the original processing: Reference gene primers were amplified, and this amplification served to estimate nucleated cell counts. Sequencing was performed with immunoSEQ multiplex PCR; in TCRdb, only in-frame clones are kept and a portion is missing. V and J calls and clone size are those listed in that table; D and trimming were worked out from the DNA. The data show around 190,000 clones, roughly four fifths seen once. Sequences were obtained from peripheral blood. The sequence derives from a woman between 70 and 85 years old with COVID-19, enrolled during active disease.

The CDR3 protein is CASSVVAGDYGYTF. CDR3 DNA: TGTGCCAGCAGCGTAGTCGCAGGGGACTATGGCTACACCTTC. The V call is TRBV9, the J call TRBJ1-2; perhaps TRBD1 as D (6 bases). The CDR3 has 14 amino acids. CDR1 and CDR2 from the germline V gene are SGDLS and YYNGEE. V was clipped by 0 bases and J by 3 bases, with 9 bases between them.